The sequence of this T cell receptor beta chain was determined in a study of T cell clones after liver transplantation (dated by TCRdb to 2018 to 2020). At the level of the whole study: Samples were obtained from ITN030ST, a randomized trial in which withdrawal of immunosuppression was attempted within 2 years of liver transplantation. Donor-reactive T cell clones were identified by TCRbeta sequencing after a pre-transplant mixed lymphocyte reaction and then tracked in post-transplant blood. Third party-reactive TCRbeta sequences were also identified from pre-transplant MLRs to serve as an antigen-independent comparator for donor-reactive sequences. Three of the eight recipients were HCV-positive; the others were transplanted for non-autoimmune, non-viral indications. Until randomization at 12-24 months post-transplant, subjects were given standard immunosuppression, with no induction therapy. Tolerance was defined as complete withdrawal of immunosuppression for at least one year without a rise in liver enzymes beyond twice the upper limit of normal. Blood samples were collected pre-transplant, then pre-randomization ahead of withdrawal, and finally post-randomization once withdrawal had either been completed or failed. Of the 8 liver transplant recipients making up the studied cohort, 3 were classified as tolerant and 5 as non-tolerant. Broader findings and caveats from the paper: In a couple of subjects, low numbers of available donor cells limited the measurable donor-reactive repertoire. Circulating donor-reactive CD4 TCRbeta sequences fell significantly post-transplant in most of the 8 subjects, irrespective of tolerance or HCV status. The conclusions were preliminary, being limited by small, heterogeneous patient numbers and by non-standardized post-transplant time points. The decline in donor-reactive sequences exceeded the decline in third party-reactive sequences, suggesting partial antigen-specific deletion that was unrelated to withdrawal success. Without allograft tissue specimens, donor-reactive T cells may have migrated into the graft rather than being deleted. When repertoire turnover was taken into account, detection of donor-reactive sequences was significantly reduced in 7 of 8 subjects for CD4 and in 8 of 8 subjects for CD8.

Unstimulated PBMCs, after thawing, were stained for CD3, CD4 and CD8 and then FACS-sorted into CD3+CD4+ and CD3+CD8+ populations. All 8 studied subjects were randomized to withdrawal of immunosuppression. The Qiagen DNeasy Blood and Tissue Kit was used for isolation of genomic DNA. CDR1 and CDR2 are read off the germline V gene as KGHSH and LQKENI. After removal of 1 base from V and 8 bases from J, the junction retains 8 bases not matched to a gene. Inclusive of the bounding cysteine and phenylalanine, the CDR3 is 17 residues long. Kept here is only the CDR3 DNA, which spans 51 bases and is read in frame from base 1. Comments on this clone: What antigen it recognizes has not been identified. Base qualities are not at hand, and no much larger clone is one base apart.

High-throughput TCRbeta CDR3 sequencing of frozen genomic DNA was performed by immunoSEQ, with PCR amplification, mapping, bias correction and internal controls included. In the original analysis: Productive rearrangements were retained, and unique TCRbeta sequences were defined by the CDR3 nucleotide sequence together with the V and J gene. For classification of a sequence as donor-reactive, at least 5-fold expansion in CFSE-low cells relative to unstimulated pre-transplant cells and a frequency of at least 0.01% were required. Per-subject minimum frequency thresholds, based on the lowest-template unstimulated sample, ensured at least 90% detection power. Jensen-Shannon divergence between the top 1000 TCRbeta sequences after and before transplant was used to measure repertoire turnover. Changes in detection of donor-reactive sequences were assessed with two-sided Fisher's exact tests. Held by TCRdb, this immuneACCESS table contains in-frame sequences only and omits some clones. Under half of the omission traces to an unresolved V gene where checked; the cause of the rest is unknown. That table is the source of V, J and clone size, and D and trimming were worked out from the DNA. The sample profile shows more than 100,000 clones; about 88% of them were found once. The ten most abundant clones make up around 2.9% of the sample.

The TCR originated in a human patient who received a liver transplant. Some T cells may derive from the graft donor when a transplant has been performed. Here the sequenced sample was CD4+ T cells from blood, taken around 49 months after liver transplant. The chain uses TRBV18 and TRBJ1-6, with 10 junctional bases fitting TRBD1. The CDR3 corresponds to CASSPLGQGLGYSPLHF. The DNA is TGTGCCAGCTCACCACTGGGACAGGGGCTAGGTTATTCACCCCTCCACTTT.